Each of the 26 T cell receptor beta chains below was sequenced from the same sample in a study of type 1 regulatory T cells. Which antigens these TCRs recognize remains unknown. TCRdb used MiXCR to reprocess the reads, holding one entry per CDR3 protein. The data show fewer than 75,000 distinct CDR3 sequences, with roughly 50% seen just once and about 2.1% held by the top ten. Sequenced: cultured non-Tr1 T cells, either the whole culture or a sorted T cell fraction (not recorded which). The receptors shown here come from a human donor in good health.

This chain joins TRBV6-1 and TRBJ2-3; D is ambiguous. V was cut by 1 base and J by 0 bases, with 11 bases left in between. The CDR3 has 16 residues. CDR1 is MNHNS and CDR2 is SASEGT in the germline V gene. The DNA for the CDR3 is TGTGCCAGCAGTGAAGGGAACAAACGCAGCACAGATACGCAGTATTTT. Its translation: CASSEGNKRSTDTQYF.

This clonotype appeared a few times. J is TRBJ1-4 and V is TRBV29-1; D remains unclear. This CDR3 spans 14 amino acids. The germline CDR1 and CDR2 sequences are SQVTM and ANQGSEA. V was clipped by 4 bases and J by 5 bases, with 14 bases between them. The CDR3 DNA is TGCAGCGTTGCATCCGCGGACGAAAATGAAAAACTGTTTTTT. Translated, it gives CSVASADENEKLFF.

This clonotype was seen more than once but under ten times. The DNA of the CDR3 is TGTGCCAGCAGCTTGAGAAGCGGGGGGTACCAAGAGACCCAGTACTTC. It specifies CASSLRSGGYQETQYF. V is TRBV5-6 and J is TRBJ2-5; TRBD2 aligns across 9 bases. V lost 1 base and J lost 0; bases outside the gene matches: 4. Germline V lookup: CDR1 SGHDT, CDR2 YYEEEE. The CDR3 has 16 amino acids. Using reference TRBV5-6 and TRBJ2-5 for the parts outside the CDR3, the full variable domain is DAGVTQSPTHLIKTRGQQVTLRCSPKSGHDTVSWYQQALGQGPQFIFQYYEEEERQRGNFPDRFSGHQFPNYSSELNVNALLLGDSALYLCASSLRSGGYQETQYFGPGTRLLVL.

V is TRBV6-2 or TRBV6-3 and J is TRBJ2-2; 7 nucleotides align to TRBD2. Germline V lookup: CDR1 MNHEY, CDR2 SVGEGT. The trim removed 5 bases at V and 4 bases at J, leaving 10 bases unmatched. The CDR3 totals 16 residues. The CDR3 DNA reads TGTGCCAGCAGTACCCGACTAGCCGTGGGCACCGGGGAGCTGTTTTTT. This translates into CASSTRLAVGTGELFF.

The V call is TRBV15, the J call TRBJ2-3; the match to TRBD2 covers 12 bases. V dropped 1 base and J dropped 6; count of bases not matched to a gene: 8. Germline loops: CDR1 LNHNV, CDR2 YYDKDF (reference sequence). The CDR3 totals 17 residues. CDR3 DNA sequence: TGTGCCACCAGCAGAGTGTCTAGCGGGGGGGGTAGGGATACGCAGTATTTT. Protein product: CATSRVSSGGGRDTQYF.

This CDR3 is CSARQGDANTGELFF. Written as DNA, the CDR3 is TGCAGTGCTAGACAGGGGGACGCGAACACCGGGGAGCTGTTTTTT. The V gene is TRBV20-1, the J gene TRBJ2-2; 7 nucleotides agree with TRBD1. V gave up 2 bases and J gave up 0 bases; unmatched junction bases: 3. The CDR3 loop spans 15 amino acids. The germline V gene has CDR1 DFQATT and CDR2 SNEGSKA (reference sequence).

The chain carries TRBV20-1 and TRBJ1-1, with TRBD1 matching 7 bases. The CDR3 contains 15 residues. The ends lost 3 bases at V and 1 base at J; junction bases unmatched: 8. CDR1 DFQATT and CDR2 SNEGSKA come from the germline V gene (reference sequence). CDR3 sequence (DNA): TGCAGTGCTAGGCGCCGGGGACAGTCGAACACTGAAGCTTTCTTT. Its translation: CSARRRGQSNTEAFF.

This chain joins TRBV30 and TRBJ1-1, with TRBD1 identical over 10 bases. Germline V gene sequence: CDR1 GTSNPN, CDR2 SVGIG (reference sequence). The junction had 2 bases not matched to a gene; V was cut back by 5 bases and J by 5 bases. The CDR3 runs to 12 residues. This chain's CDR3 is CAWGQGGTEAFF. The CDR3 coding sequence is TGTGCCTGGGGACAGGGGGGAACTGAAGCTTTCTTT.

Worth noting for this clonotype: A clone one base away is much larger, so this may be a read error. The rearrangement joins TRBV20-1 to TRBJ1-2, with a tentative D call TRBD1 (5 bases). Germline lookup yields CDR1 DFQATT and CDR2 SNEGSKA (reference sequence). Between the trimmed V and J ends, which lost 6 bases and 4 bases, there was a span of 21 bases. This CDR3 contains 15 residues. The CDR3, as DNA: TGCAGTGCAAGAACCTGTCAGGGAAACATCTATGGCTACACCTTC. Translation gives CSARTCQGNIYGYTF.

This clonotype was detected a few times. This chain's CDR3 is CASTVTPNTEAFF. CDR3 in DNA: TGTGCCAGTACTGTGACGCCGAACACTGAAGCTTTCTTT. This sequence joins TRBV18 and TRBJ1-1; no clear D gene. V was cut by 9 bases and J by 1 base, with 12 bases left in between. This CDR3 comprises 13 residues. The germline V gene encodes CDR1 KGHSH and CDR2 LQKENI.

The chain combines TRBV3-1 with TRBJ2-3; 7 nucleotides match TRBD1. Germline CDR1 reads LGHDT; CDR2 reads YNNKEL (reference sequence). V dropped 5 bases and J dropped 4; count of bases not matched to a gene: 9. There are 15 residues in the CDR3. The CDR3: CASSFHRGEADTQYF. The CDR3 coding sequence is TGTGCCAGCAGCTTCCACAGGGGCGAGGCAGATACGCAGTATTTT.

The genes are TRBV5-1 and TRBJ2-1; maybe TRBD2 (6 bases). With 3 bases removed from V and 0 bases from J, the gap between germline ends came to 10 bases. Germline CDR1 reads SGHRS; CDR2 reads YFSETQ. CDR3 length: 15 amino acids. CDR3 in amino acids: CASSSGLTSYNEQFF. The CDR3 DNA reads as TGCGCCAGCAGCTCGGGACTGACCTCCTACAATGAGCAGTTCTTC.

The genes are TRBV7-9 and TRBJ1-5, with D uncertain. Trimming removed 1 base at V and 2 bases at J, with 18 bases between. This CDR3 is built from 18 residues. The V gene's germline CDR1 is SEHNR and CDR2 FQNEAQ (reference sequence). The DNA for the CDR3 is TGTGCCAGCAGCTTAGATAGGTCGACCGGCACCCGCAATCAGCCCCAGCATTTT. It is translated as CASSLDRSTGTRNQPQHF.

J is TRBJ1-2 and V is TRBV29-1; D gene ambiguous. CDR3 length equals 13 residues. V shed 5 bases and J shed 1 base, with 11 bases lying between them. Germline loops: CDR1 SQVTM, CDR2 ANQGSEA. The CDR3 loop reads CSVTTEGNYGYTF. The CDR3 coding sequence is TGCAGCGTTACCACGGAGGGTAACTATGGCTACACCTTC.

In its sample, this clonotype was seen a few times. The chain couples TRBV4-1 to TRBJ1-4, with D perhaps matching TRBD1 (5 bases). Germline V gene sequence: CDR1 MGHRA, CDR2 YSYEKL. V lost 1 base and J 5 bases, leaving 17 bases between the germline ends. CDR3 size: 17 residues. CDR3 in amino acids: CASSQGTGQGRNEKLFF. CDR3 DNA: TGCGCCAGCAGCCAAGGGACGGGGCAAGGTCGGAATGAAAAACTGTTTTTT.

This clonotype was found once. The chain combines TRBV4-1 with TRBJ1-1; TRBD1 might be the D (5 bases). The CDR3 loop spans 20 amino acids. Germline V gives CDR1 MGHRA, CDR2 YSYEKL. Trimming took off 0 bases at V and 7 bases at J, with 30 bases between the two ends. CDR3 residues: CASSQDPPVGPGKGYNEAFF. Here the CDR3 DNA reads TGCGCCAGCAGCCAAGATCCGCCCGTGGGGCCAGGGAAAGGGTACAATGAAGCTTTCTTT.

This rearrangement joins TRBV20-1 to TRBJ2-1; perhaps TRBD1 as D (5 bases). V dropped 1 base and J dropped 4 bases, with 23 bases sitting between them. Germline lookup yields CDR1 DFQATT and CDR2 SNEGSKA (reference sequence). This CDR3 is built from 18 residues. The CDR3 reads CSARVRATGQGKYNEQFF. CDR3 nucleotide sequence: TGCAGTGCTAGAGTTCGTGCGACCGGCCAGGGAAAATACAATGAGCAGTTCTTC.

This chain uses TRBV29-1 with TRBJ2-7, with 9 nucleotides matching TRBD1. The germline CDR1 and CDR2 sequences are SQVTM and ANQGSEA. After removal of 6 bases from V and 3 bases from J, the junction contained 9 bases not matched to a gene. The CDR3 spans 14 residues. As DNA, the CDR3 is TGCAGCGTCCAATCCGGGACAGGGATCTACGAGCAGTACTTC. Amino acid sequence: CSVQSGTGIYEQYF.

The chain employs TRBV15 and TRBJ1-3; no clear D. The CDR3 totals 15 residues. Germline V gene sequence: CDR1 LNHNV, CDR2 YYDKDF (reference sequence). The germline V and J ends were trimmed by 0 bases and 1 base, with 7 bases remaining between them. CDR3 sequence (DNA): TGTGCCACCAGCAGAGATGTAGGGTCTGGAAACACCATATATTTT. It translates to CATSRDVGSGNTIYF. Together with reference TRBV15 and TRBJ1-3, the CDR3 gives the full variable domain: DAMVIQNPRYQVTQFGKPVTLSCSQTLNHNVMYWYQQKSSQAPKLLFHYYDKDFNNEADTPDNFQSRRPNTSFCFLDIRSPGLGDTAMYLCATSRDVGSGNTIYFGEGSWLTVV.

The CDR3 is CSARASGGASEAKNIQYF. The CDR3 DNA follows: TGCAGTGCTAGAGCCTCCGGGGGGGCTAGTGAGGCCAAAAACATTCAGTACTTC. This sequence joins TRBV20-1 and TRBJ2-4, with 8 bases fitting TRBD2. CDR3 length equals 18 residues. CDR1 is DFQATT and CDR2 is SNEGSKA in the germline V gene (reference sequence). V was pared by 1 base and J by 1 base, with 12 bases of the junction left unmatched.

The CDR3 sequence: CASSPGGQGANYGYTF. The CDR3 DNA sequence: TGTGCCAGCAGCCCGGGGGGACAGGGCGCTAACTATGGCTACACCTTC. The chain combines TRBV11-1 with TRBJ1-2; 9 nucleotides match TRBD1. The CDR3 consists of 16 residues. CDR1 is SGHAT and CDR2 is FQDESV in the germline V gene (reference sequence). The ends lost 5 bases at V and 0 bases at J; junction bases unmatched: 7.

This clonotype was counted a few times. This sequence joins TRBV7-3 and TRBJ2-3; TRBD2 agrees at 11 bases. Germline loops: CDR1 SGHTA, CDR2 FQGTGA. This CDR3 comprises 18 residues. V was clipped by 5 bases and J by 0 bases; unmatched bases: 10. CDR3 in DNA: TGTGCCAGCAGCACCCATAGCGGGGGGGATCCTAGCACAGATACGCAGTATTTT. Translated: CASSTHSGGDPSTDTQYF. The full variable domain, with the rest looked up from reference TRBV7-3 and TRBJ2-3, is GAGVSQTPSNKVTEKGKYVELRCDPISGHTALYWYRQSLGQGPEFLIYFQGTGAADDSGLPNDRFFAVRPEGSVSTLKIQRTERGDSAVYLCASSTHSGGDPSTDTQYFGPGTRLTVL.

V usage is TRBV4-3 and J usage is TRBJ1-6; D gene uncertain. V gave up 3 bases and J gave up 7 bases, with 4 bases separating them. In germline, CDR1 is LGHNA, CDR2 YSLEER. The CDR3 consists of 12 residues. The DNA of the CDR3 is TGCGCCAGCAGCCAGAAGAATTCACCCCTCCACTTT. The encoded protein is CASSQKNSPLHF.

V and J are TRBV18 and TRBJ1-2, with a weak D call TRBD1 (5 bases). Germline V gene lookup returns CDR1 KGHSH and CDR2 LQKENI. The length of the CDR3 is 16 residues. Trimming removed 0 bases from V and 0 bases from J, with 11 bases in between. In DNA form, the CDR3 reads TGTGCCAGCTCACCACCTAACGGGGGAGCTAACTATGGCTACACCTTC. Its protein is CASSPPNGGANYGYTF.

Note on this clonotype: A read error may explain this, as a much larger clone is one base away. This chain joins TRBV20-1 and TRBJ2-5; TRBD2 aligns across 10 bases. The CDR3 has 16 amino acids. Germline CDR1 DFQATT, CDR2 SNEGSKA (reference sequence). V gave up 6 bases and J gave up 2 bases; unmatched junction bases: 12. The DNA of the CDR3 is TGCAGTGCCGCCATACTACTAGCGGGGAGACAAGAGACCCAGTACTTC. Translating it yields CSAAILLAGRQETQYF.

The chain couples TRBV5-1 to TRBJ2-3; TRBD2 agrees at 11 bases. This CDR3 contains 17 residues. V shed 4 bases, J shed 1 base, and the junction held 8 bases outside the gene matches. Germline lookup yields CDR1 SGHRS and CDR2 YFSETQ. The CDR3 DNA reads TGCGCCAGCAGCCCTCTCCCGGGACTAGCGGGCACAGATACGCAGTATTTT. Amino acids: CASSPLPGLAGTDTQYF.